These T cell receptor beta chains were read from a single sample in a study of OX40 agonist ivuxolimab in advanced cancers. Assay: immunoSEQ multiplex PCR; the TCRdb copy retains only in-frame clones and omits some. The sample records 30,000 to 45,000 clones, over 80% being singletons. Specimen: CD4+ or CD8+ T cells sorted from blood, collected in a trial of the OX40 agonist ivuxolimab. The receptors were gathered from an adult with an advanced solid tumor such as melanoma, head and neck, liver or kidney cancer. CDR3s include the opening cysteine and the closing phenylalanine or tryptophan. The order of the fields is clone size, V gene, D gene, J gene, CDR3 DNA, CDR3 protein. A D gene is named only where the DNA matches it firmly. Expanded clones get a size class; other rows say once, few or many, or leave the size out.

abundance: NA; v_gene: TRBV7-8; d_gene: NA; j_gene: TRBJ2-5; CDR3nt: TGTGCCAGCAGCTTAGCGCCTGGAGAGACCCAGTACTTC; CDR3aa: CASSLAPGETQYF
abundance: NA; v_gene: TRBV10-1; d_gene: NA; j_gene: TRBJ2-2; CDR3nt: TGCGCCAGTTCCAATGAGGGGGAGCTGTTTTTT; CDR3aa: CASSNEGELFF
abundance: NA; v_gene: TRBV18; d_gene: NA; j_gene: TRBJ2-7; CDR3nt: TGTGCCAGCTCATCAAGGGACCTCTACGAGCAGTACTTC; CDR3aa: CASSSRDLYEQYF
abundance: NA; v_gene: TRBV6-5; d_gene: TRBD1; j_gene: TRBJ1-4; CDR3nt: TGTGCCAGCAGTTACTCTGACAGGGGTTACGAAAAACTGTTTTTT; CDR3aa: CASSYSDRGYEKLFF
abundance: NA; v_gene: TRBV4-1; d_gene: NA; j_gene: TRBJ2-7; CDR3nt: TGCGCCAGCAGCCAAAAGGGTGGATCCTACGAGCAGTACTTC; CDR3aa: CASSQKGGSYEQYF
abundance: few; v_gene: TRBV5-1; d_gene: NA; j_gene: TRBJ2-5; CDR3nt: TGCGCCAGCACCCCTCGCCGGGGTGGGAGCGAGCCTCTGTGGGAGACCCAGTACTTC; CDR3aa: CASTPRRGGSEPLWETQYF
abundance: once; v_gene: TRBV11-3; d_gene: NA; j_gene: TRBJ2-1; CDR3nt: TGTGCCAGCAGCTTGGGACGGAGATTCACCTACAATGAGCAGTTCTTC; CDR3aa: CASSLGRRFTYNEQFF
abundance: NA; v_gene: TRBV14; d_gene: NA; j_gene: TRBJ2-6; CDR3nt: TGTGCCAGCAGCCAAGCTCCTCCGGGCAGTCTGAGCTCTGGGGCCAACGTCCTGACTTTC; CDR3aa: CASSQAPPGSLSSGANVLTF
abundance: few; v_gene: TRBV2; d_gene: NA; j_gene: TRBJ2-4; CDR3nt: TGTGCCAGCAGTGAAGCAGCGGTAGCCAAAAACATTCAGTACTTC; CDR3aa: CASSEAAVAKNIQYF
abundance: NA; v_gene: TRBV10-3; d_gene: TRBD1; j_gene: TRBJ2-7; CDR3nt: TGTGCCATCAACCCGGGACAGGGGGCAGACGAGCAGTACTTC; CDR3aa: CAINPGQGADEQYF
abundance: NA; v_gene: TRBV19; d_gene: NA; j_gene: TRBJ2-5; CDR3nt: TGTGCCAGTAGTAGTCAGGGACGAGAGACCCAGTACTTC; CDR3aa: CASSSQGRETQYF
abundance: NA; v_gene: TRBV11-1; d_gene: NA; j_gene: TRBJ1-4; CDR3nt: TGTGCCAGCAGCTTAGGGACAGCCGGAAGTGAAAAACTGTTTTTT; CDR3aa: CASSLGTAGSEKLFF
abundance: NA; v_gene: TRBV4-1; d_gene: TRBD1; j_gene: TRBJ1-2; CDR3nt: TGCGCCAGCAGCCAAGCCCGGGAGGGGGCAGGTCGTGGCTACACCTTC; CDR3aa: CASSQAREGAGRGYTF
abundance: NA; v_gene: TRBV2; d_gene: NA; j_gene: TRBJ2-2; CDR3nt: TGTGCCAGCAGCAGGGGAATCACCGGGGAGCTGTTTTTT; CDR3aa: CASSRGITGELFF
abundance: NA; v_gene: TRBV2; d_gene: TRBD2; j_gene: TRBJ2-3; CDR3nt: TGTGCCAGCAGTGGACTAGCGGGGGTGCGGGGAGATACGCAGTATTTT; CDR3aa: CASSGLAGVRGDTQYF
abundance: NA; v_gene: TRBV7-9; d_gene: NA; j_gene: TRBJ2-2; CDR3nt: TGTGCCAGCAGCTTAACTCAGGTTACCGGGGAGCTGTTTTTT; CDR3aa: CASSLTQVTGELFF
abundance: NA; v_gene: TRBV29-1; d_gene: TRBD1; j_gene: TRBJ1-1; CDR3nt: TGCAGCGCCCTGGACAGGATGGAGGCTGAAGCTTTCTTT; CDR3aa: CSALDRMEAEAFF
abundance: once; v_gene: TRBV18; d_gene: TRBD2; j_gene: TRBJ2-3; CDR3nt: TGTGCCAGCTCACCACCCCGTGGAGCGGGGGACACAGATACGCAGTATTTT; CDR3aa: CASSPPRGAGDTDTQYF
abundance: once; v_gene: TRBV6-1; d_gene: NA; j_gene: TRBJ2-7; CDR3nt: TGTGCCAGCAGTGAAATAGCTGGCTACGAGCAGTACTTC; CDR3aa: CASSEIAGYEQYF
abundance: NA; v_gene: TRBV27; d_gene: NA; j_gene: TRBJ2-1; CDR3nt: TGTGCCAGCAGTTTAAGAGAGGGCGGGTACAATGAGCAGTTCTTC; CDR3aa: CASSLREGGYNEQFF
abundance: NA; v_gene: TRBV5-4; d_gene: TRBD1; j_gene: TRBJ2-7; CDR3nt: TGTGCCAGCAGCTTGACAGGGGGCGGGTACGAGCAGTACTTC; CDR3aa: CASSLTGGGYEQYF
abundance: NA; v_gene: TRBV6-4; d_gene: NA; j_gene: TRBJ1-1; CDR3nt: TGTGCCAGCAAGGGGTCGCAGATAGAAGCTTTCTTT; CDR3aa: CASKGSQIEAFF
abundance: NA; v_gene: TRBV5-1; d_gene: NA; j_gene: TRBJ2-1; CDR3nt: TGCGCCAGCAGCTTAACAGGACAGTCCTACAATGAGCAGTTCTTC; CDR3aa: CASSLTGQSYNEQFF
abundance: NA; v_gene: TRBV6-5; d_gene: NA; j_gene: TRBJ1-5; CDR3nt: TGTGCCAGCAGTTACACCATCGGTCAGCCCCAGCATTTT; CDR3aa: CASSYTIGQPQHF
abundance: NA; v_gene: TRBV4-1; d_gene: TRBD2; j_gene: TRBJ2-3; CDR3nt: TGCGCCAGCAGCCAAGGGTCTAGCGGGAAAGATACGCAGTATTTT; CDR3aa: CASSQGSSGKDTQYF
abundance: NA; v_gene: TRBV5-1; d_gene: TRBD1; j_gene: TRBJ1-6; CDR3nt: TGCGCCAGCAGCCAAGGACAGGGTGGGAATTCACCCCTCCACTTT; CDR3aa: CASSQGQGGNSPLHF
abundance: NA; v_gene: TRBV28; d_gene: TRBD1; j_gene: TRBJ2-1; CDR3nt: TGTGCCAGCAGGAGACAGGGGGACCATGAGCAGTTCTTC; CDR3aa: CASRRQGDHEQFF
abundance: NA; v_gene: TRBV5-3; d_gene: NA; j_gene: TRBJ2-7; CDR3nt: TGTGCCAGAAGCTTGTATGGAAGGGGGTACGAGCAGTACTTC; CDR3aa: CARSLYGRGYEQYF
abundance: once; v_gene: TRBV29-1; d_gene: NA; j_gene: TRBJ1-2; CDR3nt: TGCAGCGCCCCCGCCGGGACCGGGAGTGGCTACACCTTC; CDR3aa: CSAPAGTGSGYTF
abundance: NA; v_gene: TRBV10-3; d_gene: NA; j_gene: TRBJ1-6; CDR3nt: TGTGCCATCAGTGGAAAGAGCTCCTATAATTCACCCCTCCACTTT; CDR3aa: CAISGKSSYNSPLHF
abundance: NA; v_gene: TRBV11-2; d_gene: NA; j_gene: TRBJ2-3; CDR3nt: TGTGCCAGCAGCTTAGGTGGACAGAGCACAGATACGCAGTATTTT; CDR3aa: CASSLGGQSTDTQYF
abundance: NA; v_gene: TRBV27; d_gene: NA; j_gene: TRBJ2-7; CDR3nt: TGTGCCAGCAGGTCCGGGACTTCCTCCTACGAGCAGTACTTC; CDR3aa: CASRSGTSSYEQYF
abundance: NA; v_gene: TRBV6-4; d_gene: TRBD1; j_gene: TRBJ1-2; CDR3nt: TGTGCCAGCAGGGGACAGTACTATGGCTACACCTTC; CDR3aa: CASRGQYYGYTF
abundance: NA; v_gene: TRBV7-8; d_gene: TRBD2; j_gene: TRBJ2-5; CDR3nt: TGTGCCAGCAGCTTGGGCATTTCGCGGGGGGGTTTTGAGACCCAGTACTTC; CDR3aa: CASSLGISRGGFETQYF
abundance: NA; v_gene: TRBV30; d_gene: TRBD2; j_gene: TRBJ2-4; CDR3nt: TGTGCCTGGAGGACGACTCGAGCGGGAGTCACCAAAAACATTCAGTACTTC; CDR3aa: CAWRTTRAGVTKNIQYF
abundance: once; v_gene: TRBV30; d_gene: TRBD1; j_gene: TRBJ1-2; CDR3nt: TGTGCCTGGAGGCACCAGGACAGGAAAGCTTATGGCTACACCTTC; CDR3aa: CAWRHQDRKAYGYTF
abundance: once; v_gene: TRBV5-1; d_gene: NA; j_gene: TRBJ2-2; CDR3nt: TGCGCCAGCAGCTCTTCCCCAGGGTCCGGGGAGCTGTTTTTT; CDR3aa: CASSSSPGSGELFF
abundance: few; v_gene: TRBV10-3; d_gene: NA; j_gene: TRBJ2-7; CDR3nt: TGTGCCATCAGTGAGACCCGTGACGGGGCCGAGCAGTACTTC; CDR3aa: CAISETRDGAEQYF
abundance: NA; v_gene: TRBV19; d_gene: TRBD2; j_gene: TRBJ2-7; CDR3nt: TGTGCCAGTAGTACTAGCGGCTACGAGCAGTACTTC; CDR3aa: CASSTSGYEQYF
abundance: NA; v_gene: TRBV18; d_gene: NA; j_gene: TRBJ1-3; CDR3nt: TGTGCCAGCTCACCCAGGGGTACAGACGCGAGCTCTGGAAACACCATATATTTT; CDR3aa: CASSPRGTDASSGNTIYF
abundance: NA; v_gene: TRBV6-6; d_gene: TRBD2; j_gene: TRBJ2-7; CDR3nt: TGTGCCGCAGAACTAGCGGGATCCTACGAGCAGTACTTC; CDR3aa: CAAELAGSYEQYF
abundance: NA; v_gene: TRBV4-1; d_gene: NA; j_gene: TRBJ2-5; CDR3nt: TGCGCCAGCAGTGAGGGGGCGGGGGGCCTACAAGAGACCCAGTACTTC; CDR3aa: CASSEGAGGLQETQYF
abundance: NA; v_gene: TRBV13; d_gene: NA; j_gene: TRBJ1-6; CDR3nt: TGTGCCAGCAGCTTCTCGGAATCGTCGGGGGGCTACTATAATTCACCCCTCCACTTT; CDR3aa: CASSFSESSGGYYNSPLHF
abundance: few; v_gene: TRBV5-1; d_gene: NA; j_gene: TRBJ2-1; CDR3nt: TGCGCCAGCAGCTTGGGTTCCAGCGGATACAATGAGCAGTTCTTC; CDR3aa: CASSLGSSGYNEQFF
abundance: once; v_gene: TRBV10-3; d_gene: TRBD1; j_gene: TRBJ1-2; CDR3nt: TGTGCCATCAGTGGCTCCGGTGGACAGGGGTTTGAGTATGGCTACACCTTC; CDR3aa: CAISGSGGQGFEYGYTF
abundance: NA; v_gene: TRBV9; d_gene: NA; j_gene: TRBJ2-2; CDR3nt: TGTGCCAGCAGCGGCATTTCCGGGGAGCTGTTTTTT; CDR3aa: CASSGISGELFF
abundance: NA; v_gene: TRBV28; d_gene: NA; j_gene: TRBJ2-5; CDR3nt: TGTGCCAGCAGTGCCCAAGAGACCCAGTACTTC; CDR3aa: CASSAQETQYF
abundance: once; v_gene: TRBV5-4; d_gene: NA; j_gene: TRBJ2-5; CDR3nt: TGTGCCAGCAGCTTGCAAGGGGACGAGACCCAGTACTTC; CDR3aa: CASSLQGDETQYF
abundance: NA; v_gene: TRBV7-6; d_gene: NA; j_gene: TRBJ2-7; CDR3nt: TGTGCCAGCAGTTCGTGGGGTTGGGACGAGCAGTACTTC; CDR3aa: CASSSWGWDEQYF
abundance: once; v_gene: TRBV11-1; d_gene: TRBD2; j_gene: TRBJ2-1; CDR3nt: TGTGCCAGCAGCGTACTAGCGGGGAACAATGAGCAGTTCTTC; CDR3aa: CASSVLAGNNEQFF